This section outlines one T cell receptor (beta chain) sequence together with its context. The antigen remains undetermined. This specimen comes from a study of cytomegalovirus exposure and HLA in healthy donors. Germline CDR1 is SGHAT and CDR2 is FQNNGV. The V end lost 5 bases, the J end lost 4 bases, and 14 bases lay between the germline ends. This CDR3 comprises 14 residues. With 60 Vbeta and 13 Jbeta primers, the PCR was carried out. Produced via immunoSEQ multiplex PCR; TCRdb's table is partial and in-frame only. The sample includes roughly 140,000 clones, about four fifths of them seen just once. Study results and caveats: HLA-A and HLA-B allele assignments for most subjects were reportedly predicted accurately using TCR beta sequences. Later analysis indicated greater clonal expansion among HLA-associated TCR beta chains than among equally common other chains.

Healthy bone marrow donors formed the donor group. The source is a middle-aged woman in good health and CMV-seropositive. Specimen: PBMCs. The V call is TRBV11-2, the J call TRBJ1-2; maybe TRBD1 (5 bases). The CDR3 reads CASSVDMSSYGYTF. The CDR3 nucleotides read TGTGCCAGCAGCGTGGACATGAGTAGCTATGGCTACACCTTC.